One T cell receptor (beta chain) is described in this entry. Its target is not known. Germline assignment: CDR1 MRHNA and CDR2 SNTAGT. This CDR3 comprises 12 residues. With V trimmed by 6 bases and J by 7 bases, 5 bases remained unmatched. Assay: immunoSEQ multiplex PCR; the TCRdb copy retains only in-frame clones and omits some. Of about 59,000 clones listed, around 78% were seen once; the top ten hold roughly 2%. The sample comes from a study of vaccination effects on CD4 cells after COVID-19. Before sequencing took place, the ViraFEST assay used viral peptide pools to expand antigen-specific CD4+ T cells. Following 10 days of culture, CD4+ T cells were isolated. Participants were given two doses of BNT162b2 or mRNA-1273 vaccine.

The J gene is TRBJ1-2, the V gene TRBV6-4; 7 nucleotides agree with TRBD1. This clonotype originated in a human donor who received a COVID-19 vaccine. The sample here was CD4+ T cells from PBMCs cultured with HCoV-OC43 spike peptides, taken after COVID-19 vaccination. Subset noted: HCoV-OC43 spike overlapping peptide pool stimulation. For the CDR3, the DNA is TGTGCCAGCAGGGACGGACAGGTTGGCTACACCTTC. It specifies CASRDGQVGYTF.